These 27 T cell receptor beta chains came from one sample sequenced in a study of blood T cell repertoires in COVID-19. The protocol was immunoSEQ multiplex PCR, while the TCRdb copy is restricted to in-frame clones and leaves out a portion. The sample lists 200,000 to 300,000 clones, approximately 86% occurring once. The sequenced sample was peripheral blood. The receptor source for this set is a man aged 40-55 years who had recovered from COVID-19.

V gene TRBV5-4 combines with J gene TRBJ2-5; D perhaps matches TRBD1 (6 bases). Germline values: CDR1 SGHNT, CDR2 YYREEE (reference sequence). This CDR3 spans 15 amino acids. The V end lost 1 base, the J end lost 0 bases, and 10 bases lay between the germline ends. The CDR3 region has the DNA TGTGCCAGCAGCTTGACAGGGTCGTACCAAGAGACCCAGTACTTC. It codes for CASSLTGSYQETQYF.

The rearrangement links TRBV11-2 to TRBJ2-3, with 15 bases identical to TRBD2. CDR1 and CDR2 (germline): SGHAT, FQNNGV. The CDR3 is made up of 16 amino acids. V was clipped by 5 bases and J by 3 bases; unmatched bases: 3. CDR3 DNA sequence: TGTGCCAGCAGCACAGGACTAGCGGGAGGGACAGATACGCAGTATTTT. It codes for CASSTGLAGGTDTQYF.

The rearrangement links TRBV7-8 to TRBJ2-7; 11 bases match TRBD2. The germline V gene has CDR1 SGHVS and CDR2 FQNEAQ. The length of the CDR3 is 15 residues. J lost 3 bases, V lost 5 bases, and 6 bases had no gene match. Written as DNA, the CDR3 is TGTGCCAGCAGCCGAGCGGGACTAGCGGACTACGAGCAGTACTTC. It encodes CASSRAGLADYEQYF.

This rearrangement joins TRBV10-3 to TRBJ2-1, with 11 bases fitting TRBD2. The CDR3 consists of 14 residues. Looked up from germline, CDR1 is ENHRY and CDR2 is SYGVKD. Germline trimming cut 6 bases from V and 8 bases from J; bases unmatched to any gene: 6. The CDR3 spells CAIRPSGGPDEQFF. The CDR3 bases are TGTGCCATCAGACCTAGCGGGGGGCCCGATGAGCAGTTCTTC.

This chain connects TRBV14 to TRBJ2-5; the match to TRBD2 covers 15 bases. The V segment lost 4 bases and the J segment 5 bases; nucleotides outside the gene matches: 5. The CDR3 consists of 16 residues. Germline CDR1 SGHDN, CDR2 FVKESK. CDR3 in amino acids: CASSPPGTSGRETQYF. The CDR3 bases are TGTGCCAGCAGCCCGCCCGGGACTAGCGGGAGGGAGACCCAGTACTTC.

This clone occurred once. The rearrangement uses TRBV25-1 and TRBJ2-7, with 8 nucleotides matching TRBD2. This CDR3 is 14 amino acids long. With V trimmed by 7 bases and J by 0 bases, 5 bases remained unmatched. Germline assignment: CDR1 MGHDK and CDR2 SYGVNS. CDR3 DNA sequence: TGTGCCAGCACCCTGAGCGGGGGCTCCTACGAGCAGTACTTC. It translates to CASTLSGGSYEQYF.

CDR3 nucleotides: TGTGCCAGCAGTGATAGTGCGAGGCTTTATGGCTACACCTTC. Translated: CASSDSARLYGYTF. The chain is built from TRBV6-2 or TRBV6-3 and TRBJ1-2; no definite D call. There are 14 residues in the CDR3. Germline CDR1 and CDR2: MNHEY and SVGEGT. Trimming pared 5 bases from V and 5 bases from J, leaving 15 bases between.

To note about this clone: At one of its ends the junction is not consistent with the germline gene, which may arise from a read error. The chain uses TRBV3-1 (or the pseudogene TRBV3-2) and TRBJ2-1; a possible D gene is TRBD2 (7 bases). Germline V gene data show CDR1 as LGHDT and CDR2 as YNNKEL (reference sequence). The CDR3 consists of 16 residues. The CDR3: CASTQPRGGGLNEQFF. The CDR3 coding sequence is TGTGCCAGCACCCAACCCCGGGGCGGGGGCCTGAATGAGCAGTTCTTC.

This clone was seen more than once but under ten times. The chain employs TRBV6-2 or TRBV6-3 and TRBJ2-7; no firm D call. V was cut by 2 bases and J by 2 bases, with 19 bases left in between. This CDR3 is 17 amino acids long. Germline V gives CDR1 MNHEY, CDR2 SVGEGT. The CDR3 spells CASSYGKIVRSPYEQYF. The DNA of the CDR3 is TGTGCCAGCAGTTACGGTAAAATAGTGCGGAGCCCCTACGAGCAGTACTTC.

The gene calls are TRBV7-9 and TRBJ1-2; D possibly corresponds to TRBD1 (6 bases). The ends were cut back, 1 base at V and 2 bases at J, with 11 bases in the middle. The CDR3 runs to 15 residues. Germline CDR1 SEHNR, CDR2 FQNEAQ (reference sequence). DNA of the CDR3: TGTGCCAGCAGCTTAGAATGGGACAACAACTATGGCTACACCTTC. Translated: CASSLEWDNNYGYTF.

V gene TRBV6-5 combines with J gene TRBJ1-4, with 8 positions matching TRBD1. This CDR3 has 15 amino acids. Germline assignment: CDR1 MNHEY and CDR2 SVGAGI. V gave up 0 bases and J gave up 7 bases; unmatched junction bases: 4. CDR3 loop: CASSYSVRGREKLFF. DNA of the CDR3: TGTGCCAGCAGTTACTCCGTCAGGGGGCGTGAAAAACTGTTTTTT.

This chain connects TRBV25-1 to TRBJ2-7; 8 nucleotides match TRBD1. This CDR3 region has 15 residues. CDR1 and CDR2 from the germline V gene are MGHDK and SYGVNS. J was trimmed by 0 bases and V by 6 bases; bases with no gene match: 7. The DNA for the CDR3 is TGTGCCAGCAGGGTGACAGGGGCAGGCTCCTACGAGCAGTACTTC. This codes for CASRVTGAGSYEQYF.

This clone has a single count. The chain employs TRBV3-1 (or the pseudogene TRBV3-2) and TRBJ2-2; a weak D match, TRBD2 (5 bases). The germline V gene encodes CDR1 LGHDT and CDR2 YNNKEL (reference sequence). This CDR3 has 16 amino acids. Trimming left V 2 bases short and J 2 bases short, with 12 bases between. CDR3 residues: CASSQPTWTNTGELFF. The DNA of the CDR3 is TGTGCCAGCAGCCAACCAACCTGGACTAACACCGGGGAGCTGTTTTTT.

The DNA for the CDR3 is TGTGCCAGAGGGGGGGTCGTTGGCTACACCTTC. Its protein is CARGGVVGYTF. This chain uses TRBV2 with TRBJ1-2, with D tentatively TRBD1 (6 bases). Trimming removed 9 bases from V and 7 bases from J, with 12 bases in between. The CDR3 totals 11 residues. Per germline, CDR1 SNHLY and CDR2 FYNNEI.

The rearrangement links TRBV14 to TRBJ2-5; maybe TRBD2 (7 bases). The germline V and J ends were trimmed by 4 bases and 14 bases, with 20 bases remaining between them. The CDR3 covers 13 residues. Germline values: CDR1 SGHDN, CDR2 FVKESK. CDR3 protein: CASSPSGGARPYF. The CDR3 DNA is TGTGCCAGCAGCCCCTCTGGGGGGGCCAGGCCATACTTC. Full variable domain (remainder filled in from reference TRBV14 and TRBJ2-5): EAGVTQFPSHSVIEKGQTVTLRCDPISGHDNLYWYRRVMGKEIKFLLHFVKESKQDESGMPNNRFLAERTGGTYSTLKVQPAELEDSGVYFCASSPSGGARPYFGPGTRLLVL.

The rearrangement uses TRBV6-6 and TRBJ2-2; D ambiguous. The V and J ends lost 2 bases and 1 base respectively, with 8 bases between them. CDR1 and CDR2 (germline): MNHNY, SVGAGI (reference sequence). This CDR3 contains 15 residues. The CDR3 here is CASSYRLGNTGELFF. For the CDR3, the DNA is TGTGCCAGCAGTTACCGTCTAGGGAACACCGGGGAGCTGTTTTTT.

For the CDR3, the DNA is TGTGCCAGCAGCCCCACAGGGAACCAAGAGACCCAGTACTTC. Translated: CASSPTGNQETQYF. The J gene is TRBJ2-5, the V gene TRBV7-8, with D perhaps TRBD1 (6 bases). V was shortened by 5 bases and J by 0 bases, with 10 bases between the two germline ends. The CDR3 runs to 14 residues. Germline CDR1 and CDR2: SGHVS and FQNEAQ.

V and J are TRBV12-3 or TRBV12-4 and TRBJ2-7; tentatively, D is TRBD1 (6 bases). V was shortened by 5 bases and J by 0 bases, with 8 bases between the two germline ends. The CDR3 consists of 13 residues. The CDR3 DNA is TGTGCCAGCAGTCAGGGGTTCTCCTACGAGCAGTACTTC. Translated: CASSQGFSYEQYF.

V and J are TRBV15 and TRBJ2-3; no clear D. Germline CDR1 reads LNHNV; CDR2 reads YYDKDF (reference sequence). This CDR3 has 14 amino acids. V gave up 1 base and J gave up 0 bases, with 5 bases separating them. The CDR3 sequence: CATSRGLSTDTQYF. The CDR3 nucleotides are TGTGCCACCAGCAGAGGACTGAGCACAGATACGCAGTATTTT.

The chain has TRBV5-6 and TRBJ2-1; D perhaps matches TRBD2 (5 bases). Germline loops: CDR1 SGHDT, CDR2 YYEEEE. The CDR3 length is 15 residues. V lost 4 bases and J lost 2, with 13 bases in between. The CDR3: CASSKSGFPYNEQFF. CDR3 DNA: TGTGCCAGCAGCAAATCGGGGTTTCCCTACAATGAGCAGTTCTTC.

On this clone: Different DNA sequences within this sample yield the same CDR3. The chain joins TRBV5-1 to TRBJ2-5; D might be TRBD1 (5 bases). Between the trimmed V and J ends, which lost 1 base and 4 bases, there was a span of 5 bases. The CDR3 runs to 12 residues. Germline V CDR1 and CDR2: SGHRS, YFSETQ. DNA for the CDR3: TGCGCCAGCAGCTTGAGGGGAGAGACCCAGTACTTC. Translated, it gives CASSLRGETQYF. The full variable domain, rest sourced from reference TRBV5-1 and TRBJ2-5, is KAGVTQTPRYLIKTRGQQVTLSCSPISGHRSVSWYQQTPGQGLQFLFEYFSETQRNKGNFPGRFSGRQFSNSRSEMNVSTLELGDSALYLCASSLRGETQYFGPGTRLLVL.

The gene calls are TRBV5-5 and TRBJ2-7; the D is unclear. Trimming removed 7 bases from V and 0 bases from J, with 14 bases in between. CDR1 is SGHKS and CDR2 is YYEKEE in the germline V gene (reference sequence). The CDR3 length is 14 residues. The CDR3 is CASAYLDFSYEQYF. As DNA, the CDR3 is TGTGCCAGCGCCTACCTCGACTTCTCCTACGAGCAGTACTTC.

This clone turned up a few times. The chain employs TRBV7-2 and TRBJ2-1; 7 positions match TRBD2. CDR3 length equals 16 residues. Trimming removed 5 bases from V and 9 bases from J; junction bases left unmatched: 16. Germline V lookup: CDR1 SGHTA, CDR2 FQGNSA. CDR3 region: CASSTATSPRGSEQFF. The DNA of the CDR3 is TGTGCCAGCAGCACAGCGACTAGCCCTAGGGGTAGTGAGCAGTTCTTC.

This chain joins TRBV5-6 and TRBJ1-1; 7 bases are shared with TRBD1. The CDR3 spans 17 residues. Germline V gene data show CDR1 as SGHDT and CDR2 as YYEEEE. V lost 4 bases and J lost 10; bases outside the gene matches: 22. The CDR3 protein is CASSHKPGTAPSRGAFF. The CDR3 DNA sequence: TGTGCCAGCAGCCACAAACCTGGGACAGCACCTTCGAGGGGAGCTTTCTTT.

V is TRBV5-1 and J is TRBJ2-7; possible D gene TRBD2, 5 bases. The CDR3 is made up of 13 amino acids. V shed 1 base and J shed 10 bases, with 15 bases lying between them. Looked up from germline, CDR1 is SGHRS and CDR2 is YFSETQ. This CDR3 reads CASSLTTGNRQYF. Written as DNA, the CDR3 is TGCGCCAGCAGCTTGACGACCGGGAACAGACAGTACTTC.

The chain couples TRBV5-1 to TRBJ1-1; possibly TRBD1 for D (6 bases). The CDR3 loop spans 11 amino acids. V gave up 7 bases and J gave up 4 bases, with 8 bases separating them. Germline loops: CDR1 SGHRS, CDR2 YFSETQ. CDR3 DNA sequence: TGCGCCAGCCAGGGGAGCACTGAAGCTTTCTTT. It translates to CASQGSTEAFF.

The V and J genes are TRBV27 and TRBJ2-1; D possibly corresponds to TRBD2 (5 bases). The CDR3 loop spans 13 amino acids. V lost 0 bases to trimming and J lost 9 bases, with 9 bases between them. Germline assignment: CDR1 MNHEY and CDR2 SMNVEV (reference sequence). The CDR3 here is CASSLSGRAEQFF. Here the CDR3 DNA reads TGTGCCAGCAGTTTATCAGGGCGGGCTGAGCAGTTCTTC.